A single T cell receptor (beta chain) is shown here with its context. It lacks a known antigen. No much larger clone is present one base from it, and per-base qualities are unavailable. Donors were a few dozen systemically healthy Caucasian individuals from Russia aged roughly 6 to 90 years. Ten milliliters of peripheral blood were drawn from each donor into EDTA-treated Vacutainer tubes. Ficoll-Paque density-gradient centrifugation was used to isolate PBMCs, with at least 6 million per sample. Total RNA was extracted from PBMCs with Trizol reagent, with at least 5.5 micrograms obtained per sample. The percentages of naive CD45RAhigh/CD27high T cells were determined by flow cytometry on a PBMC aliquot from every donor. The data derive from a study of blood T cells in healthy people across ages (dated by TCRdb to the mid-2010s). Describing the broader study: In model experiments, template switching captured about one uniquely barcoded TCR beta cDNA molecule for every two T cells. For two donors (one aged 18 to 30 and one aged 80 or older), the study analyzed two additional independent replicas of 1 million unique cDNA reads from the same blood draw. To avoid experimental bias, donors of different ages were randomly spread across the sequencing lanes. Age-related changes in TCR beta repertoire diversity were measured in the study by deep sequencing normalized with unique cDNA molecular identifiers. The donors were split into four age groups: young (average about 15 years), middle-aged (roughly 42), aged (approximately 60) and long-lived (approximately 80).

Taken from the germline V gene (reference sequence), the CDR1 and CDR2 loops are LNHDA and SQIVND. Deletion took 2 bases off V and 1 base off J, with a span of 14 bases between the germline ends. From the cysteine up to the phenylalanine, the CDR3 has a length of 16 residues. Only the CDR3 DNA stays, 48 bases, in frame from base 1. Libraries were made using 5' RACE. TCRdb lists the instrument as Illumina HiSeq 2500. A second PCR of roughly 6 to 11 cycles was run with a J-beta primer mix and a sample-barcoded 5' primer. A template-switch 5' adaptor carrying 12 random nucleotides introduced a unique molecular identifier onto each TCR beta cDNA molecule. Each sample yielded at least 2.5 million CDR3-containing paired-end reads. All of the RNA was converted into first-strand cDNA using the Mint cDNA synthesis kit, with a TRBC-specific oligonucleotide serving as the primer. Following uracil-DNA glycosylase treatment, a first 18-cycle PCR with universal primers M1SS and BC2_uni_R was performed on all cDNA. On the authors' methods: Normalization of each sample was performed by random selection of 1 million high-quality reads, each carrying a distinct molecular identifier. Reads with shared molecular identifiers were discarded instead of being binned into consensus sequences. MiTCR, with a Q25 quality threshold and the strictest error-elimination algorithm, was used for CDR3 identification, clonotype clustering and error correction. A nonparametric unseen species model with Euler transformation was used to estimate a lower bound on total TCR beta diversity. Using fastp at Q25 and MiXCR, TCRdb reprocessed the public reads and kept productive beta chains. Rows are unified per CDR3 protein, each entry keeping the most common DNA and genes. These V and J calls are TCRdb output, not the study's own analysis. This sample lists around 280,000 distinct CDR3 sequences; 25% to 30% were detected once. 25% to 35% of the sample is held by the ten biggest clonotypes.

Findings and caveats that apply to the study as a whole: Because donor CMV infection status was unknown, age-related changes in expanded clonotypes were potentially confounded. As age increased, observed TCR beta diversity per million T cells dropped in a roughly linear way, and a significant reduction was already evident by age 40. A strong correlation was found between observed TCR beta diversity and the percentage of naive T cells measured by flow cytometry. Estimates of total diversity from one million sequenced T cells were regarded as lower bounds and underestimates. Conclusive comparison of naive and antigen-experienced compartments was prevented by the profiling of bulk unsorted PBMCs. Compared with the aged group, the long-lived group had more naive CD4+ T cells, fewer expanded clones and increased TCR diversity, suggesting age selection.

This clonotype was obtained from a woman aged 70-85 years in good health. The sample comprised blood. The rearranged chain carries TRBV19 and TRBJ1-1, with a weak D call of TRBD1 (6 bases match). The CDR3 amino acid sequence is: CASSIPTGTPNTEAFF. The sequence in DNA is TGTGCCAGTAGTATACCGACCGGGACACCGAACACTGAAGCTTTCTTT.